The rows below give T cell receptor beta chains drawn from one sample of a study of blood T cells in healthy people across ages. TCRdb itself ran the 5' RACE reads through MiXCR, one entry per CDR3 protein. Among roughly 800,000 distinct CDR3 sequences listed, nearly 60% were seen once. The material sequenced was blood. These receptors all come from a man aged 30-40 years in good health. Both conserved end residues are part of each CDR3. A D gene is named only where the DNA matches it firmly. Where a row states a size, it is once, few, many or the class of an expanded clone; other rows omit it.

>.|TRBJ1-2|.|TRBV12-3/TRBV12-4
CASSLWGGDGYTF
TGTGCCAGCAGTTTATGGGGGGGCGATGGCTACACCTTC
>.|TRBJ1-6|.|TRBV5-1
CASSPGGGNSPLHF
TGCGCCAGCAGCCCCGGGGGGGGGAATTCACCCCTCCACTTT
>.|TRBJ2-1|.|TRBV6-2/TRBV6-3
CASSYSGRFSLFF
TGTGCCAGCAGTTACTCAGGACGTTTTAGCCTGTTCTTC
>.|TRBJ1-2|.|TRBV11-2
CASSLVGAGRDGYTF
TGTGCCAGCAGCTTAGTAGGAGCAGGTCGTGACGGCTACACCTTC
>few|TRBJ2-5|.|TRBV29-1
CSVQRQDQETQYF
TGCAGCGTGCAGCGACAGGACCAAGAGACCCAGTACTTC
>.|TRBJ2-7|.|TRBV29-1
CSVEETGTYEQYF
TGCAGCGTTGAAGAAACAGGGACCTACGAGCAGTACTTC
>.|TRBJ2-3|TRBD1|TRBV28
CASSSAGGSDTQYF
TGTGCCAGCAGTTCAGCAGGGGGCTCAGATACGCAGTATTTT
>.|TRBJ2-1|TRBD2|TRBV9
CASSARLAESSNEQFF
TGTGCCAGCAGCGCGAGACTAGCGGAGAGCTCCAATGAGCAGTTCTTC
>.|TRBJ1-5|.|TRBV10-3
CAISDEHEALSNQPQHF
TGTGCCATCAGTGACGAGCATGAGGCCCTTAGCAATCAGCCCCAGCATTTT
>many|TRBJ2-3|.|TRBV7-2
CASSPGTDTQYF
TGTGCCAGCAGCCCTGGCACAGATACGCAGTATTTT
>.|TRBJ2-7|.|TRBV20-1
CSARDRDGIYEQYF
TGCAGTGCTAGAGACCGGGACGGAATCTACGAGCAGTACTTC
>few|TRBJ1-2|TRBD1|TRBV5-1
CASSLEGGDGYGYTF
TGCGCCAGCAGCTTGGAAGGGGGCGACGGCTATGGCTACACCTTC
>.|TRBJ1-2|TRBD1|TRBV29-1
CSVPRQGGDYGYTF
TGCAGCGTTCCAAGACAGGGAGGGGACTATGGCTACACCTTC
>.|TRBJ2-2|.|TRBV7-6
CASSFEENTGELFF
TGTGCCAGCAGCTTCGAGGAAAACACCGGGGAGCTGTTTTTT
>few|TRBJ1-1|.|TRBV20-1
CSASPGGTEAFF
TGCAGTGCTAGTCCGGGGGGCACTGAAGCTTTCTTT
>.|TRBJ2-1|.|TRBV4-3
CASSLQRVSYNEQFF
TGCGCCAGCAGCCTTCAGCGGGTCTCCTACAATGAGCAGTTCTTC
>few|TRBJ2-1|.|TRBV4-2
CASSLEDALLYNEQFF
TGTGCCAGCAGTCTGGAGGATGCGCTCCTTTACAATGAGCAGTTCTTC
>.|TRBJ2-5|.|TRBV4-2
CASSQERGLAQYNEQYF
TGTGCCAGCAGCCAAGAAAGAGGGCTAGCGCAATACAATGAGCAGTACTTC
>.|TRBJ2-1|TRBD2|TRBV4-2
CASGDGGAYEQFF
TGTGCCAGCGGGGACGGGGGGGCCTATGAGCAGTTCTTC
>.|TRBJ2-5|.|TRBV10-3
CAISDELEIGQYF
TGTGCCATCAGTGATGAGTTAGAAATTGGGCAGTACTTC
>few|TRBJ2-7|TRBD1|TRBV20-1
CSADKDRAGFYEQYF
TGCAGTGCAGACAAGGACAGGGCCGGCTTCTACGAGCAGTACTTC
>.|TRBJ1-4|.|TRBV6-5
CASSPVGFYREKLFF
TGTGCCAGCAGCCCCGTAGGGTTTTATCGTGAAAAACTGTTTTTT